This T cell receptor beta chain was retrieved from a study of beta chain features in type 1 diabetes. Points from the study as a whole: Across all four CD4+ subsets, people with type 1 diabetes showed modestly shorter TCRB CDR3s. A closer apparent resemblance between naive, central memory and Treg TCRB repertoires was seen in patients than in healthy donors.

Expressed TCRB transcripts were sequenced because the isolated RNA had all been reverse transcribed beforehand. Measured with immunoSEQ multiplex PCR; TCRdb has only the in-frame clones, and not every one. The top ten hold approximately 2.2% of the sample, which has over 100,000 clones, approximately 16% seen once. The V end lost 6 bases, the J end lost 5 bases, and 10 bases lay between the germline ends. Per the germline V gene, CDR1 is DFQATT and CDR2 is SNEGSKA (reference sequence). CDR3 length: 11 amino acids. In this sample, this clone turned up a few times. Its antigen is currently unknown. This TCR was recovered from a man aged 25 to 40 with type 1 diabetes. Material: central memory CD4+ T cells from blood. The chain joins TRBV20-1 to TRBJ2-5; possibly TRBD2 for D (7 bases). CDR3: CSAGGRETQYF. CDR3 in DNA: TGCAGTGCCGGGGGGCGGGAGACCCAGTACTTC.